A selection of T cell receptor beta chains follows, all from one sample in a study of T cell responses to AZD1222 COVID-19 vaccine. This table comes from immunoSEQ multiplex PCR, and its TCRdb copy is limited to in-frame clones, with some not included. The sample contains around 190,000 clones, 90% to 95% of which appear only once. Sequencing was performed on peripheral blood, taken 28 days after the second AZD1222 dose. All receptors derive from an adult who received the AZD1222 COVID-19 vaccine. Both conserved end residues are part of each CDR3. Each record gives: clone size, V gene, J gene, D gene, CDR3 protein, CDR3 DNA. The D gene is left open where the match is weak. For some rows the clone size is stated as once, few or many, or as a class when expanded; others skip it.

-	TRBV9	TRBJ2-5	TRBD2	CASSVGGGGGETQYF	TGTGCCAGCAGCGTAGGCGGCGGGGGAGGAGAGACCCAGTACTTC
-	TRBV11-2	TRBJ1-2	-	CASSLELRPYGYTF	TGTGCCAGCAGCTTAGAGTTGCGGCCCTATGGCTACACCTTC
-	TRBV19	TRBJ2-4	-	CASRGTAKNIQYF	TGTGCCAGTAGGGGGACGGCCAAAAACATTCAGTACTTC
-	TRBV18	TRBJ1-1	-	CASSPPVANTEAFF	TGTGCCAGCTCACCACCGGTAGCGAACACTGAAGCTTTCTTT
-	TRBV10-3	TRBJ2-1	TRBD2	CAISESGTSGNDEQFF	TGTGCCATCAGTGAGTCCGGGACTAGCGGGAACGATGAGCAGTTCTTC
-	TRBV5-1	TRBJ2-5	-	CASGLRTDPLQYF	TGCGCCAGCGGGCTCAGGACAGATCCCCTCCAGTACTTC
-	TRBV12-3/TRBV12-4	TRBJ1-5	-	CASSQSLNQPQHF	TGTGCCAGCAGCCAGTCTCTAAATCAGCCCCAGCATTTT
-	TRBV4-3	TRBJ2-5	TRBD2	CASSQDPPRLAGAETQYF	TGCGCCAGCAGCCAAGATCCCCCTCGACTAGCGGGGGCGGAGACCCAGTACTTC
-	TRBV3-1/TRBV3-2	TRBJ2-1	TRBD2	CASSQALAGGIGEQFF	TGTGCCAGCAGCCAAGCACTAGCGGGGGGAATTGGGGAGCAGTTCTTC
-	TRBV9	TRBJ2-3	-	CASSVSDGGPTDTQYF	TGTGCCAGCAGCGTATCCGACGGGGGCCCCACAGATACGCAGTATTTT
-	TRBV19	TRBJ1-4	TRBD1	CASGQVIEKLFF	TGTGCCAGTGGACAGGTTATTGAAAAACTGTTTTTT
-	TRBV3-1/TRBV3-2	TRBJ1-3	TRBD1	CASSHRQGDTGNTIYF	TGTGCCAGCAGCCACCGACAGGGTGACACTGGAAACACCATATATTTT
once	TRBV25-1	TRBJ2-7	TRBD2	CASSELAGTYEQYF	TGTGCCAGCAGTGAATTAGCGGGAACCTACGAGCAGTACTTC
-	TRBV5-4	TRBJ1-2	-	CASSSVGLSYGYTF	TGTGCCAGCAGCTCCGTGGGACTGAGTTATGGCTACACCTTC
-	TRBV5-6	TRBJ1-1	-	CASSSTGNTEAFF	TGTGCCAGCAGCAGTACAGGGAACACTGAAGCTTTCTTT
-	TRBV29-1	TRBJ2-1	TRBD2	CSVTGGSSYNEQFF	TGCAGCGTCACCGGGGGGAGCTCCTACAATGAGCAGTTCTTC
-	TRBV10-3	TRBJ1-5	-	CAISVSQGSGQPQHF	TGTGCCATCAGTGTCTCTCAGGGAAGTGGACAGCCCCAGCATTTT
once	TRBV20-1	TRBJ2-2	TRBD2	CSASKREGLGYTGELFF	TGCAGTGCTAGTAAGCGGGAGGGCCTAGGTTACACCGGGGAGCTGTTTTTT
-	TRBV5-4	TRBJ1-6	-	CASSQWGRGSPLHF	TGTGCCAGCAGCCAATGGGGCAGGGGTTCACCCCTCCACTTT
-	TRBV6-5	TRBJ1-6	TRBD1	CASSYAIGTGNSPLHF	TGTGCCAGCAGTTACGCCATCGGGACAGGGAATTCACCCCTCCACTTT
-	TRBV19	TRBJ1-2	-	CASRLNGYTF	TGTGCCAGTAGGTTGAATGGCTACACCTTC
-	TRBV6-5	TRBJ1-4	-	CASSYSNRWTNEKLFF	TGTGCCAGCAGTTACTCGAACAGGTGGACTAATGAAAAACTGTTTTTT
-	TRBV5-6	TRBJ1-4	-	CASTGFLVNEKLFF	TGTGCCAGCACGGGATTTTTGGTTAATGAAAAACTGTTTTTT
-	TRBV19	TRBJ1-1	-	CASSIWADITEAFF	TGTGCCAGTAGTATTTGGGCAGACATCACTGAAGCTTTCTTT
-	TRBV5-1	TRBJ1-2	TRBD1	CASSSDRGNYGYTF	TGCGCCAGCAGCTCGGACAGGGGGAACTATGGCTACACCTTC
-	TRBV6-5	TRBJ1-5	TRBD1	CASRGTGGGNQPQHF	TGTGCCAGCAGGGGGACAGGGGGCGGCAATCAGCCCCAGCATTTT
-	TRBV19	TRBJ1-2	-	CASSISRGSRGYTF	TGTGCCAGTAGTATTTCAAGGGGGAGTCGTGGCTACACCTTC
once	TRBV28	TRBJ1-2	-	CASSLPPTGYTF	TGTGCCAGCAGTTTACCCCCTACCGGCTACACCTTC
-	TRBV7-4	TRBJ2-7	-	CASSLQRDMFYEQYF	TGTGCCAGCAGCTTACAGAGGGACATGTTCTACGAGCAGTACTTC
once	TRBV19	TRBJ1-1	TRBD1	CASSLYESRGSEAFF	TGTGCCAGTAGTCTCTACGAAAGCAGGGGGTCTGAAGCTTTCTTT
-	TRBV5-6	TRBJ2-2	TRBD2	CASSLRTSMIGELFF	TGTGCCAGCAGCTTGAGGACTAGCATGATCGGGGAGCTGTTTTTT
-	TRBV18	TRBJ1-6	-	CASSPNPGSSYNSPLHF	TGTGCCAGCTCACCTAACCCAGGGAGCTCCTATAATTCACCCCTCCACTTT
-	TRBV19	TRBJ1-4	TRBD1	CASSNPRTGGGEKLFF	TGTGCCAGTAGTAATCCACGTACAGGGGGCGGGGAAAAACTGTTTTTT
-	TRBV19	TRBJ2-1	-	CASSHTLNNEQFF	TGTGCCAGTAGCCATACCTTGAACAATGAGCAGTTCTTC
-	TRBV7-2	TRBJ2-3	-	CASSWADTQYF	TGTGCCAGCAGCTGGGCAGATACGCAGTATTTT
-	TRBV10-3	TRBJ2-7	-	CAISETYEQYF	TGTGCCATCAGCGAGACCTACGAGCAGTACTTC
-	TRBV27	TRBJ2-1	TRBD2	CASRPWEGVEQFF	TGTGCCAGCAGGCCGTGGGAGGGAGTTGAGCAGTTCTTC
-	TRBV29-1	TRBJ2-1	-	CNVLGGGNEQFF	TGCAACGTACTAGGGGGAGGCAATGAGCAGTTCTTC
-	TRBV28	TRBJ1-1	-	CASSLGWRTLLNTEAFF	TGTGCCAGCAGTTTGGGATGGAGGACCCTCCTGAACACTGAAGCTTTCTTT
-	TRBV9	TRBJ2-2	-	CASSRRGDANTGELFF	TGTGCCAGCAGCCGTAGGGGAGACGCGAACACCGGGGAGCTGTTTTTT
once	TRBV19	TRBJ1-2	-	CASSIEGRGYTF	TGTGCCAGTAGTATCGAGGGGAGGGGCTACACCTTC
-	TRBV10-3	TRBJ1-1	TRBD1	CAISEPRDRTIRTEAFF	TGTGCCATCAGTGAGCCGCGGGACAGAACAATCCGCACTGAAGCTTTCTTT